A selection of T cell receptor beta chains follows, all from one sample in a study of breast tumors, draining lymph nodes, adjacent tissues. Via MiXCR, TCRdb re-called the multiplex PCR reads, giving one row per CDR3 protein. The sample has approximately 300,000 distinct CDR3 sequences, 30% to 35% seen once; the top ten hold more than 0.95%. The sequencing sample was made of axillary lymph node tissue. Receptors were obtained from a female donor with breast cancer. Some clones in this sample may be carry-over from other donors' samples. CDR3s include the opening cysteine and the closing phenylalanine or tryptophan. A D gene is named only where the DNA matches it firmly. Only part of the rows carry a size: once, few, many, or a class if the clone is expanded.

abundance,j_gene,d_gene,v_gene,CDR3nt,CDR3aa
few,TRBJ2-5,TRBD2,TRBV5-8,TGTGCCAGCAGCTCCCCCCCCCCTAGCGGCCGAGAGACCCAGTACTTC,CASSSPPPSGRETQYF
many,TRBJ2-3,TRBD2,TRBV2,TGTGCCAGCAGTGGACTAGCGGGGATCTCTAGCACAGATACGCAGTATTTT,CASSGLAGISSTDTQYF
-,TRBJ2-2,-,TRBV4-1,TGCGCCAGCAGCCAAGATATAGTGAGTCTAGAGAGGGAGCTGTTTTTT,CASSQDIVSLERELFF
-,TRBJ1-5,-,TRBV11-2,TGTGCCAGCAGCACAACCGGGACTGCGAAAGAGACCCAGCATTTT,CASSTTGTAKETQHF
many,TRBJ2-5,-,TRBV11-2,TGTGCCAGCAGCTTTAGGGCGGCACAAGAGACCCAGTACTTC,CASSFRAAQETQYF
-,TRBJ2-5,-,TRBV29-1,TGCGGCGTCTCGCCAGGACAGGAGACCCAGTACTTC,CGVSPGQETQYF
many,TRBJ2-3,-,TRBV6-6,TGTGCCAGCAGTTACGGTGGGAGCGGCTCAGATACGCAGTATTTT,CASSYGGSGSDTQYF
many,TRBJ2-5,-,TRBV9,TGTGCCAGCACCCAGGGCACCCAAGAGACCCAGTACTTC,CASTQGTQETQYF
many,TRBJ2-3,-,TRBV20-1,TGCAGTGCTAGAGGGGGTGTAGATACGCAGTATTTT,CSARGGVDTQYF
many,TRBJ2-7,-,TRBV4-1,TGCGCCAGCAGCCCCAGGACGACACCAGGGGTAGTCCACGAGCAGTACTTC,CASSPRTTPGVVHEQYF
-,TRBJ2-1,-,TRBV18,TGTGCCAGCTCACCACTCCCGGGAGAAGGCAATGAGCAGTTCTTC,CASSPLPGEGNEQFF
-,TRBJ2-3,TRBD2,TRBV24-1,TGTGCCAGCAGTGTGACTAGCGGGAGGACTACAGGTACGCAGTATTTT,CASSVTSGRTTGTQYF
many,TRBJ2-3,TRBD2,TRBV29-1,TGCAGCGGTGGACTAGCGGGAGGGGTCGCAGATACGCAGTATTTT,CSGGLAGGVADTQYF
few,TRBJ2-7,TRBD1,TRBV20-1,TGCAGTGCTAGCGCAGGGACAGGCTGGTCCGAGCAGTACTTC,CSASAGTGWSEQYF
-,TRBJ1-4,-,TRBV4-1,TGCGCCAGCAGCCAATCCGGGGCAACTAATGCAAAACTGTTTTTT,CASSQSGATNAKLFF
many,TRBJ1-2,-,TRBV6-6,TGTGCCAGCAGTACCGGGACGGAAAACTATGGCTACACCTTC,CASSTGTENYGYTF
many,TRBJ2-2,TRBD1,TRBV5-1,TGCGCCAGCAGCTACGGACAGGGGGCTGCCGGGGAGCTGTTTTTT,CASSYGQGAAGELFF
many,TRBJ2-4,-,TRBV7-2,TGTGCCAGCAGCCTCTCCGCGACAGACAAAAACATTCAGTACTTC,CASSLSATDKNIQYF
few,TRBJ2-5,-,TRBV27,TGTGCCAGCAGCCGGGGGCCGAAAAAAGAGACCCAGTACTTC,CASSRGPKKETQYF
many,TRBJ2-5,-,TRBV4-1,TGCGCCAGCAGCCAAGACCCTAACGCCCAGACCCAGTACTTC,CASSQDPNAQTQYF
few,TRBJ1-1,-,TRBV24-1,TGTGCCACCAGTGACCGACAGTACACTGAAGCTTTCTTT,CATSDRQYTEAFF
-,TRBJ2-1,-,TRBV7-9,TGTGCCAGCAGGGGCGGGAACTACAATGAGCAGTTCTTC,CASRGGNYNEQFF
many,TRBJ2-3,TRBD2,TRBV5-1,TGCGCCAGCAGGACTCGGGGGGAGCGGCCAGATACGCAGTATTTT,CASRTRGERPDTQYF
many,TRBJ1-2,-,TRBV12-3/TRBV12-4,TGTGCCAGCACCACATTCGGAGGGGCAGGGCTGTTCTCTGGCTACACCTTC,CASTTFGGAGLFSGYTF
-,TRBJ2-3,-,TRBV9,TGTGCCAGCAGCGTGACGGGCGATACGCAGTATTTT,CASSVTGDTQYF
few,TRBJ2-5,TRBD1,TRBV6-2/TRBV6-3,TGTGCCAGCAGACAGTCCGGGACAGGGCGTTTCACCCAGTACTTC,CASRQSGTGRFTQYF
few,TRBJ2-7,TRBD1,TRBV30,TGTGCCTGGGGCGCGGGGACAGGGGATTACGAGCAGTACTTC,CAWGAGTGDYEQYF
many,TRBJ1-5,-,TRBV10-3,TGTGCCATCAGTGCAGAAGGGGTTAGCAATCAGCCCCAGCATTTT,CAISAEGVSNQPQHF
many,TRBJ2-1,-,TRBV5-6,TGTGCCAGCAGCTTGGTAGGGGACACCCTATACAATGAGCAGTTCTTC,CASSLVGDTLYNEQFF
many,TRBJ2-6,-,TRBV20-1,TGCAGTGCGAGAGGAGCCTCTGGGGCCAACGTCCTGACTTTC,CSARGASGANVLTF
many,TRBJ2-3,-,TRBV12-3/TRBV12-4,TGTGCCAGCAGTTTACTTCGCACAGATACGCAGTATTTT,CASSLLRTDTQYF
few,TRBJ2-2,-,TRBV6-2/TRBV6-3,TGTGCCAGCAGTTTTAACCCCGGGGAGCTGTTTTTT,CASSFNPGELFF
many,TRBJ1-6,-,TRBV2,TGTGCCAGCAGTGTTGGGCCCCTCCACTTT,CASSVGPLHF
-,TRBJ1-5,-,TRBV24-1,TGTGCCACCAGTGATTTGCAGGACGGCCAGTGCCGTCAGCCCCAGCATTTT,CATSDLQDGQCRQPQHF
few,TRBJ2-3,-,TRBV6-5,TGTGCCTGCCGTCGCCCTGGCACAGATACGCAGTATTTT,CACRRPGTDTQYF
few,TRBJ1-1,-,TRBV9,TGTGCCAGCAGCCAGACGGGGTACGCTGAAGCTTTCTTT,CASSQTGYAEAFF
many,TRBJ2-5,-,TRBV19,TGTGCCAGTAGTATCCCCGGTGACGGAGGGGGAGAGACCCAGTACTTC,CASSIPGDGGGETQYF
many,TRBJ1-3,-,TRBV2,TGTGCCAGCAGTGAACGGCCCCCAGGGTCCGGAAACACCATATATTTT,CASSERPPGSGNTIYF
many,TRBJ1-3,-,TRBV11-3,TGTGCCAGCCAGGCGAGATCGACTGAGATATATTTT,CASQARSTEIYF
many,TRBJ2-6,-,TRBV5-1,TGCGCCAGCAGCTTGTCGGGGTCCGGGGCCAACGTCCTGACTTTC,CASSLSGSGANVLTF
-,TRBJ2-5,TRBD2,TRBV2,TGTGCCAGCAGTGAAGGTAGCGGGAGTGAGACCCAGTACTTC,CASSEGSGSETQYF
many,TRBJ1-4,-,TRBV3-1,TGTGCCAGCAGCCAAGACGGTGGGGGTTACGAAAAACTGTTTTTT,CASSQDGGGYEKLFF
-,TRBJ2-3,TRBD2,TRBV9,TGTGCCAGCAGCGTATCTAGCGGGAGCGGGACAGATACGCAGTATTTT,CASSVSSGSGTDTQYF
-,TRBJ2-7,TRBD2,TRBV7-3,TGTGCCAGCAGCACCGTAGCGGGAGACCCCGAAGAGCAGTACTTC,CASSTVAGDPEEQYF
many,TRBJ1-5,-,TRBV6-4,TGTGCCAGCAGTGATGGCGTTAATCAGCCCCAGCATTTT,CASSDGVNQPQHF
many,TRBJ2-7,-,TRBV6-4,TGTGCCAGCAAAAGCCGGTTGGACGAGCAGTACTTC,CASKSRLDEQYF